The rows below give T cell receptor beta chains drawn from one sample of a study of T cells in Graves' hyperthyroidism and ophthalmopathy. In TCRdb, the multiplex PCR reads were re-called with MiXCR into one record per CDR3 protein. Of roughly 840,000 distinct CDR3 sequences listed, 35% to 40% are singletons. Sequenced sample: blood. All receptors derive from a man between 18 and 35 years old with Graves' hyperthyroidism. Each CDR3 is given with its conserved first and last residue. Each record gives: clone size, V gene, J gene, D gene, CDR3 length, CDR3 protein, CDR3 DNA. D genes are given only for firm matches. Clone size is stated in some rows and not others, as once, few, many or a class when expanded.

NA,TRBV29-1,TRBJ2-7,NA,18,CSVGRETDLYGYTFGQYF,NA
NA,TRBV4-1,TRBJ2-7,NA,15,CASSQVYTETYEQYF,TGCGCCAGCAGCCAAGTTTACACGGAGACCTACGAGCAGTACTTC
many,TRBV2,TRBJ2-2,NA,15,CASSIDNPNTGELFF,TGTGCCAGCAGTATTGACAACCCGAACACCGGGGAGCTGTTTTTT
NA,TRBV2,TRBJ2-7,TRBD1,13,CASSEWTGYEQYF,TGTGCCAGCAGTGAGTGGACAGGATACGAGCAGTACTTC
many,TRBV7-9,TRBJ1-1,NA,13,CASSQVGNTEAFF,TGCGCCAGCAGCCAAGTGGGGAACACTGAAGCTTTCTTT
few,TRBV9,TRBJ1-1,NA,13,CASGAQGGTEAFF,TGTGCCAGCGGCGCCCAAGGGGGCACTGAAGCTTTCTTT
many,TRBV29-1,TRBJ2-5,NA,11,CSAAEAETQYF,TGCAGCGCCGCTGAAGCGGAGACCCAGTACTTC
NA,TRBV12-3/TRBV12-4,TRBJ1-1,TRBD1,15,CASRWGQGGGLGAFF,TGTGCCAGCAGGTGGGGACAGGGTGGGGGCCTAGGAGCTTTCTTT
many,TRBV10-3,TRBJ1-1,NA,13,CATGPRVATEAFF,TGTGCCACCGGCCCCAGGGTCGCCACTGAAGCTTTCTTT
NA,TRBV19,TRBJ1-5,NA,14,CASTRTAGNQPQHF,TGTGCCAGTACCCGGACGGCTGGCAATCAGCCCCAGCATTTT
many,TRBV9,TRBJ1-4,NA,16,CASSASWLGIDEKLFF,TGTGCCAGCAGCGCATCCTGGTTGGGCATCGATGAAAAACTGTTTTTT
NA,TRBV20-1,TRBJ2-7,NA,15,CSARDMEGNSYEQYF,TGCAGTGCTAGAGATATGGAGGGGAATTCCTACGAGCAGTACTTC
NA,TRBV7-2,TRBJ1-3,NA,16,CASSQDPGARGNTIYF,TGCGCCAGCAGCCAAGATCCAGGGGCGCGTGGAAACACCATATATTTT
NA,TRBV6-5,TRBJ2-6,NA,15,CASSFAASGANVLTF,TGTGCCAGCAGTTTCGCCGCCTCCGGGGCCAACGTCCTGACTTTC
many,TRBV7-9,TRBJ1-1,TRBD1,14,CASSLVDRGAEAFF,TGTGCCAGCAGCTTAGTAGACAGGGGAGCTGAAGCTTTCTTT